A single TCR beta chain is shown here with its context. The antigen is unknown. This sample is drawn from a study of T cells in Graves' hyperthyroidism and ophthalmopathy. Study context: The blood sample was taken at first diagnosis, before treatment began. Study observations and caveats: Model predictions of ophthalmopathy came a median around 6.5 months before onset. Also found in blood were most expanded thyroid clonotypes above 0.001.

Researchers took RNA transcripts and amplified the TCR beta CDR3 regions from them. The HTBI primer set was used in a first-round RT-PCR of the TCR CDR3. A single record per CDR3 protein comes from TCRdb applying MiXCR to the multiplex PCR reads. Altogether hundreds of thousands of distinct CDR3 sequences are present, over 12% being singletons, with the ten largest covering approximately 13%. PBMCs stemmed from 10 ml fresh peripheral blood. With 4 bases clipped from V and 2 bases from J, the junction kept 1 base outside the gene matches. CDR1 MGHRA and CDR2 YSYEKL come from the germline V gene. The CDR3 length is 15 residues.

Material: blood. The chain links TRBV4-1 to TRBJ2-7; TRBD2 agrees at 14 bases. The clonotype was recovered from a man in his late teens or twenties with Graves' ophthalmopathy. CDR3 in DNA: TGCGCCAGCAGCCGGACTAGCGGGAGGACCTACGAGCAGTACTTC. It yields the protein CASSRTSGRTYEQYF.